One and the same sample provided the 10 T cell receptor beta chains below, sequenced in a study of blood T cell repertoires in COVID-19. Sequencing used immunoSEQ multiplex PCR; TCRdb keeps in-frame clones, though not all of them. The sample carries 120,000 to 150,000 clones, 84% recorded once. Sequencing was done on a sample of PBMCs or T cells enriched from blood (not recorded which). These receptors originate from a woman under 30 who had been exposed to COVID-19.

A single count supports this clone. The chain links TRBV24-1 to TRBJ2-3; 13 bases align to TRBD2. The CDR3 is made up of 17 amino acids. Germline CDR1 KGHDR, CDR2 SFDVKD. Losses at the gene ends were 5 bases for V and 2 bases for J; bases not matched to a gene: 6. CDR3 sequence (DNA): TGTGCCACCAGTGGCCGCGGGACTAGCGGGACCACAGATACGCAGTATTTT. Encoded protein: CATSGRGTSGTTDTQYF.

The rearrangement joins TRBV19 to TRBJ1-1, with 9 bases aligning to TRBD1. The V gene's germline CDR1 is LNHDA and CDR2 SQIVND (reference sequence). The CDR3 totals 18 residues. The trim removed 6 bases at V and 0 bases at J, leaving 14 bases unmatched. In DNA, the CDR3 is TGTGCCAGTAGATCCGGGACAGGGAAAAGCCAAATGAACACTGAAGCTTTCTTT. Its translation: CASRSGTGKSQMNTEAFF.

The chain links TRBV12-3 or TRBV12-4 to TRBJ2-7, with no clear D. The V gene lost 3 bases and the J gene lost 1 base, with 7 bases spanning the gap. The CDR3 loop spans 13 amino acids. In DNA form, the CDR3 reads TGTGCCAGCAGTTTGTCAACTTCCTACGAGCAGTACTTC. It encodes CASSLSTSYEQYF.

V usage is TRBV30 and J usage is TRBJ2-1, with D perhaps TRBD2 (5 bases). CDR1 is GTSNPN and CDR2 is SVGIG in the germline V gene (reference sequence). The CDR3 covers 13 residues. V was cut by 2 bases and J by 9 bases, with 14 bases left in between. The CDR3 DNA is TGTGCCTGGAGTAGGGCTAGCTTTGGTGAGCAGTTCTTC. Translated: CAWSRASFGEQFF.

The chain uses TRBV30 and TRBJ1-2; TRBD1 agrees at 8 bases. In germline, CDR1 is GTSNPN, CDR2 SVGIG (reference sequence). The CDR3 consists of 15 residues. The V and J ends lost 3 bases and 4 bases, in that order; junction bases with no gene match: 10. CDR3: CAWRDGTGRIYGYTF. The CDR3 region has the DNA TGTGCCTGGAGGGATGGGACAGGCCGCATCTATGGCTACACCTTC.

This clone was observed a single time. The chain is built from TRBV3-1 (or the pseudogene TRBV3-2) and TRBJ1-1; D is uncertain. CDR3 length: 13 amino acids. Trimming cost V 4 bases and J 1 base, with 7 bases left between them. Germline V CDR1 and CDR2: LGHDT, YNNKEL (reference sequence). This CDR3 reads CASSPPQNTEAFF. The CDR3 coding sequence is TGTGCCAGCAGCCCCCCACAGAACACTGAAGCTTTCTTT.

The V and J genes are TRBV5-4 and TRBJ2-2, with TRBD2 matching 10 bases. In germline, CDR1 is SGHNT, CDR2 YYREEE (reference sequence). J was trimmed by 2 bases and V by 6 bases; bases with no gene match: 7. The CDR3 sequence is 16 residues long. The CDR3 sequence: CASTTRTSGNTGELFF. DNA of the CDR3: TGTGCCAGCACCACAAGGACTAGCGGAAACACCGGGGAGCTGTTTTTT.

The chain links TRBV6-2 or TRBV6-3 to TRBJ1-1, with TRBD1 identical over 7 bases. From germline, CDR1 is MNHEY and CDR2 SVGEGT. The CDR3 has 15 amino acids. The ends lost 5 bases at V and 1 base at J; junction bases unmatched: 7. CDR3 sequence: CASSLDRVGNTEAFF. The CDR3 DNA sequence: TGTGCCAGCAGTCTCGACAGGGTGGGGAACACTGAAGCTTTCTTT.

This clone is a singleton in its sample. The chain combines TRBV7-2 with TRBJ1-5; D is perhaps TRBD1 (6 bases). The germline V gene encodes CDR1 SGHTA and CDR2 FQGNSA. V was pared by 2 bases and J by 7 bases, with 15 bases between. The CDR3 runs 15 residues. Here the CDR3 reads CASSLSAGDKQPQHF. The CDR3 DNA sequence: TGTGCCAGCAGCTTATCGGCAGGGGACAAACAGCCCCAGCATTTT.

This sequence joins TRBV5-1 and TRBJ1-2, with D possibly matching TRBD1 (5 bases). The CDR3 covers 12 residues. CDR1 and CDR2 (germline): SGHRS, YFSETQ. Deletions cut 1 base from V and 8 bases from J, with 9 bases between. The CDR3 bases are TGCGCCAGCAGCTTGCAAGGGGTCGGCTACACCTTC. Protein product: CASSLQGVGYTF.